This T cell receptor (beta chain) was documented in a study of CD8+CD57+ T cells in acquired aplastic anemia. Across the whole study: Across the sorted CD4+ and CD8+ cells, DNA amounts averaged 3.2 ug. General observations from the study: No significant patient-versus-control difference appeared in CD8+ Simpson's diversity. Between patients and controls, approximately 29 CD8+ CDR3 sequences were found in common.

Regarding this clonotype: Its antigen is unidentified.

Germline CDR1 SGHTS, CDR2 YDEGEE. CDR3 size: 15 residues. V was pared by 6 bases and J by 2 bases, with 16 bases between. Both TCR beta VDJ combination and CDR3 sequence profiling were carried out. Genomic DNA was the template for this profiling. TCRdb re-derived calls from the reads in MiXCR, one entry per CDR3 protein. The sample comprises roughly 200,000 distinct CDR3 sequences, roughly 63% of which are singletons, and 42% rests with the top ten. Patients chosen for sequencing had shown CD8+CD57+ cell expansion by flow cytometry. Each patient gave a blood sample that was collected before any therapy had been received.

Sequenced sample: sorted CD4+, CD8+, or CD8+CD57+ T cells (not recorded which) from PBMCs. The V gene is TRBV5-8, the J gene TRBJ2-3; D remains ambiguous. The TCR originated in a human donor with aplastic anemia. CDR3 in DNA: TGTGCCAGCACCGATGTACAGACACACACAGATACGCAGTATTTT. Translating gives CASTDVQTHTDTQYF.